This T cell receptor (beta chain) was sequenced in a study of cytomegalovirus exposure and HLA in healthy donors. Trimming removed 2 bases from V and 2 bases from J, with 6 bases in between. The CDR3 consists of 13 residues. CDR1 and CDR2 (germline): MDHEN, SYDVKM. Profiling relied on immunoSEQ multiplex PCR, and the TCRdb table lists in-frame clones only, not all of them. The sample yields about 340,000 clones, around 86% seen once. The sample was PBMCs. The chain carries TRBV28 and TRBJ1-1, with D maybe TRBD1 (5 bases). The TCR comes from a woman in her late teens or twenties in good health and CMV-seronegative. The CDR3, as DNA: TGTGCCAGCAGTTTAGGGGCCAACACTGAAGCTTTCTTT. It specifies CASSLGANTEAFF.